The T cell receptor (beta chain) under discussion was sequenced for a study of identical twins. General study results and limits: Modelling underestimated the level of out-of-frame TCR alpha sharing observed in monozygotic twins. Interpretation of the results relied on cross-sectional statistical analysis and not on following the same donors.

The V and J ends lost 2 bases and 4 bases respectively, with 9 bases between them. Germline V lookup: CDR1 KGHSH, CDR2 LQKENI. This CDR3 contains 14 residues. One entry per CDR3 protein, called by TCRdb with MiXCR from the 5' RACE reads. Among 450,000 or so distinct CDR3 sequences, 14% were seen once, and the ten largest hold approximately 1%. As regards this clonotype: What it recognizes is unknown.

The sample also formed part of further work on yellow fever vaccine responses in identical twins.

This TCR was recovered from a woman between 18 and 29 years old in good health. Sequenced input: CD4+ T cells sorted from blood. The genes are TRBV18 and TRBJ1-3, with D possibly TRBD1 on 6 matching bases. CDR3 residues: CASSPTGFGNTIYF. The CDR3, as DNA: TGTGCCAGCTCACCAACAGGGTTCGGAAACACCATATATTTT. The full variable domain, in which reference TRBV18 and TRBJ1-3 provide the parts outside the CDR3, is NAGVMQNPRHLVRRRGQEARLRCSPMKGHSHVYWYRQLPEEGLKFMVYLQKENIIDESGMPKERFSAEFPKEGPSILRIQQVVRGDSAAYFCASSPTGFGNTIYFGEGSWLTVV.